A single TCR beta chain is shown here with its context. This entry belongs to a study of blood T cell repertoires in COVID-19. Across the study: Spain, Italy and the United States supplied samples that represented acute and convalescent COVID-19. Nucleic acid was either cDNA or gDNA, and it came from T cells, B-cell-depleted T cells, or PBMCs.

The germline gives CDR1 SGHAT, CDR2 FQNNGV. V was clipped by 5 bases and J by 7 bases, with 17 bases between them. CDR3 length: 14 amino acids. Original processing notes: Researchers report that nucleated cell counts were estimated from reference gene primer amplification. The method was immunoSEQ multiplex PCR; TCRdb's version includes in-frame clones alone and lacks a portion of them. D and trimming come from the DNA, and the V and J calls and clone size come from that table. The profile shows about 23,000 clones, 65% to 90% of them singletons. The V and J genes are TRBV11-2 and TRBJ1-2; no firm D call. The receptor's source is a man in his 70s with acute or convalescent COVID-19. The specimen sequenced was peripheral blood. The CDR3 region is CASSPLWAYSGYTF. The CDR3, as DNA: TGTGCCAGCAGCCCCCTATGGGCTTATAGTGGCTACACCTTC.